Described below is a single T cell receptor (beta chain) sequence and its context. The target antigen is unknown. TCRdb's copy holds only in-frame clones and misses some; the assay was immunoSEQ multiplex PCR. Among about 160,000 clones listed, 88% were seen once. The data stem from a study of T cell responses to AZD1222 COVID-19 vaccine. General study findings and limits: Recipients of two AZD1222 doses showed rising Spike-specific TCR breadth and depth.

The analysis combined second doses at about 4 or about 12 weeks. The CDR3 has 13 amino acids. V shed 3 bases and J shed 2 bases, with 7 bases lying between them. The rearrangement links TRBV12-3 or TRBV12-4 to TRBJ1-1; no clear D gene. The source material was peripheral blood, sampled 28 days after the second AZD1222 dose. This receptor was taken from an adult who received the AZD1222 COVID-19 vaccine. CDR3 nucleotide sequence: TGTGCCAGCAGTTTGGAAGAAAACACTGAAGCTTTCTTT. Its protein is CASSLEENTEAFF.